This TCR beta chain was sequenced in a study of cytomegalovirus exposure and HLA in healthy donors. The CDR3 has 15 residues. Germline V gene lookup returns CDR1 SQVTM and CDR2 ANQGSEA. V was cut by 3 bases and J by 7 bases, with 21 bases left in between. Study-wide findings and caveats: Researchers left out some V segments, among them TRBV6-2 and TRBV6-3, as indistinguishable. Within a later analysis, the majority of CMV-associated TCR beta chains appeared HLA-restricted. HLA alleles were associated with around 17,000 TCR beta sequences in a later analysis at 0.05 false discovery rate. In all likelihood, a cluster of highly shared sequence variants was a sequencing artifact.

A multiplex PCR was run with 60 Vbeta primers and 13 Jbeta primers. This table comes from immunoSEQ multiplex PCR, and its TCRdb copy is limited to in-frame clones, with some not included. The sample lists some 190,000 clones, over 70% occurring once. Points on this clone: Its antigen is unknown.

This TCR was recovered from a man in his thirties or forties in good health and CMV-seronegative. This chain connects TRBV29-1 to TRBJ1-1; maybe TRBD1 (5 bases). Sequencing was performed on PBMCs. CDR3 sequence (DNA): TGCAGCGTTGAGTCTAAGGGGTACCCGGGCCGTGAAGCTTTCTTT. Protein sequence: CSVESKGYPGREAFF.